One and the same sample provided the 25 T cell receptor beta chains below, sequenced in a study of cytomegalovirus exposure and HLA in healthy donors. Here immunoSEQ multiplex PCR was the method, and the copy in TCRdb shows in-frame clones only, minus some. The sample has around 150,000 clones, 95% to 96% seen once. Sequencing was done on a sample of PBMCs. The receptors stem from a woman in her late teens or twenties in good health and CMV-seronegative.

The chain has TRBV7-2 and TRBJ1-4; D is unclear. Trimming removed 3 bases from V and 0 bases from J, with 11 bases in between. CDR3 size: 16 residues. Per germline, CDR1 SGHTA and CDR2 FQGNSA. Written as DNA, the CDR3 is TGTGCCAGCAGCTTGGTGGCCCTTGCAACTAATGAAAAACTGTTTTTT. This sequence encodes CASSLVALATNEKLFF.

V gene TRBV9 combines with J gene TRBJ1-1; no clear D gene. The CDR3 has 14 amino acids. Germline assignment: CDR1 SGDLS and CDR2 YYNGEE. With 1 base removed from V and 6 bases from J, the gap between germline ends came to 13 bases. The CDR3 protein is CASSVTTQSAEAFF. CDR3 DNA sequence: TGTGCCAGCAGCGTAACGACACAGAGTGCTGAAGCTTTCTTT.

The J gene is TRBJ2-1, the V gene TRBV7-8; TRBD2 agrees at 7 bases. J lost 0 bases, V lost 4 bases, and 6 bases had no gene match. The CDR3 is made up of 16 amino acids. Germline V gives CDR1 SGHVS, CDR2 FQNEAQ. The CDR3 DNA sequence: TGTGCCAGCAGCTATTCAGCGGGGAACTCCTACAATGAGCAGTTCTTC. This encodes CASSYSAGNSYNEQFF.

V is TRBV10-3 and J is TRBJ2-3; D is undetermined. CDR1 is ENHRY and CDR2 is SYGVKD in the germline V gene. The CDR3 spans 14 residues. V was pared by 2 bases and J by 1 base, with 7 bases between. The CDR3 nucleotides read TGTGCCATCAGTGAGGCCTACCGCACAGATACGCAGTATTTT. It codes for CAISEAYRTDTQYF.

The chain couples TRBV7-2 to TRBJ2-1; a weak D match, TRBD1 (6 bases). The germline V and J ends were trimmed by 5 bases and 5 bases, with 16 bases remaining between them. The CDR3 extends over 15 amino acids. The germline V gene has CDR1 SGHTA and CDR2 FQGNSA. The CDR3 coding sequence is TGTGCCAGCAGCCCCTTACAGGGCCGGGACAATGAGCAGTTCTTC. It is translated as CASSPLQGRDNEQFF.

CDR3 loop: CASSDGYNEQFF. The CDR3 bases are TGTGCCAGCTCTGACGGGTACAATGAGCAGTTCTTC. This chain joins TRBV18 and TRBJ2-1; D remains unclear. The CDR3 runs to 12 residues. Per the germline V gene, CDR1 is KGHSH and CDR2 is LQKENI. The V gene lost 6 bases and the J gene lost 4 bases, with 7 bases spanning the gap.

The gene calls are TRBV27 and TRBJ1-5, with D possibly TRBD1 on 6 matching bases. The CDR3 is 14 residues long. Germline V gives CDR1 MNHEY, CDR2 SMNVEV (reference sequence). Trimming cost V 7 bases and J 6 bases, with 16 bases left between them. The CDR3 protein is CASKDRDSSQPQHF. In DNA, the CDR3 is TGTGCCAGCAAGGACAGAGACTCCAGTCAGCCCCAGCATTTT.

This rearrangement joins TRBV2 to TRBJ2-3; D unresolved. The CDR3 covers 12 residues. Germline V gives CDR1 SNHLY, CDR2 FYNNEI. V gave up 2 bases and J gave up 5 bases, with 5 bases separating them. The CDR3 sequence: CASSENGDTQYF. The CDR3 DNA is TGTGCCAGCAGTGAAAACGGAGATACGCAGTATTTT.

This clone came up once. The chain links TRBV5-6 to TRBJ1-2; TRBD1 might be the D (5 bases). Germline CDR1 SGHDT, CDR2 YYEEEE. The CDR3 has 15 amino acids. The V gene lost 3 bases and the J gene lost 6 bases, with 18 bases spanning the gap. Written as DNA, the CDR3 is TGTGCCAGCAGCTCCGGACACGCCAAGACAAATGGCTACACCTTC. Translating gives CASSSGHAKTNGYTF.

The rearrangement joins TRBV19 to TRBJ1-1; 10 positions agree with TRBD1. The CDR3 is made up of 17 amino acids. V lost 4 bases, J lost 0 bases, and 8 bases stayed unmatched. Looked up from germline, CDR1 is LNHDA and CDR2 is SQIVND (reference sequence). The CDR3 coding sequence is TGTGCCAGTAGTAGAATAGACAGGGGGCTTATGAACACTGAAGCTTTCTTT. The encoded protein is CASSRIDRGLMNTEAFF.

The chain links TRBV4-3 to TRBJ2-2; D is perhaps TRBD2 (6 bases). V gave up 4 bases and J gave up 5 bases, with 14 bases separating them. The CDR3 length is 15 residues. CDR1 is LGHNA and CDR2 is YSLEER in the germline V gene. The CDR3 nucleotides read TGCGCCAGCAGCCCCTACCGGGGGAAAACCGGGGAGCTGTTTTTT. This gives the protein CASSPYRGKTGELFF.

This clone showed up just once. The J gene is TRBJ1-5, the V gene TRBV4-1; D gene unclear. The germline gives CDR1 MGHRA, CDR2 YSYEKL. The V gene lost 0 bases and the J gene lost 0 bases, with 6 bases spanning the gap. The CDR3 is 15 residues long. The CDR3 DNA reads TGCGCCAGCAGCCAAGATAGTTATAGCAATCAGCCCCAGCATTTT. It translates to CASSQDSYSNQPQHF.

This chain connects TRBV11-2 to TRBJ2-5; 13 bases agree with TRBD2. V dropped 5 bases and J dropped 3; count of bases not matched to a gene: 6. Germline CDR1 and CDR2: SGHAT and FQNNGV. This CDR3 has 16 amino acids. Here the CDR3 DNA reads TGTGCCAGCAGCCCCGGGACTAGCGGGAATAAAGAGACCCAGTACTTC. Translating gives CASSPGTSGNKETQYF.

A single count supports this clone. The V call is TRBV5-1, the J call TRBJ1-4; D perhaps matches TRBD1 (5 bases). Trimming removed 5 bases at V and 8 bases at J, with 13 bases between. CDR1 SGHRS and CDR2 YFSETQ come from the germline V gene. The CDR3 has 13 amino acids. The CDR3 reads CASRVGGEEKLFF. The CDR3 nucleotides read TGCGCCAGCAGGGTTGGAGGGGAGGAAAAACTGTTTTTT.

The V call is TRBV6-5, the J call TRBJ1-6; no firm D call. Germline loops: CDR1 MNHEY, CDR2 SVGAGI. V was clipped by 6 bases and J by 6 bases, with 12 bases between them. This CDR3 contains 14 residues. The CDR3 DNA sequence: TGTGCCAGCAGCAGTCGGGTCAGTAATTCACCCCTCCACTTT. Its translation is CASSSRVSNSPLHF.

This chain uses TRBV5-6 with TRBJ2-2; tentatively, D is TRBD1 (5 bases). Germline CDR1 reads SGHDT; CDR2 reads YYEEEE. CDR3 size: 14 residues. Trimming stripped 3 bases from V and 1 base from J, with 7 bases between. Here the CDR3 reads CASSWGLNTGELFF. DNA for the CDR3: TGTGCCAGCAGCTGGGGCTTGAACACCGGGGAGCTGTTTTTT.

The rearrangement joins TRBV7-2 to TRBJ1-2, with D tentatively TRBD1 (5 bases). The CDR3 sequence is 14 residues long. CDR1 is SGHTA, CDR2 FQGNSA, per germline. Trimming removed 1 base from V and 4 bases from J, with 10 bases in between. For the CDR3, the DNA is TGTGCCAGCAGCTTAGAAAAGGGGATCTATGGCTACACCTTC. Amino acids: CASSLEKGIYGYTF. Based on the CDR3 plus reference TRBV7-2 and TRBJ1-2, the full variable domain is GAGVSQSPSNKVTEKGKDVELRCDPISGHTALYWYRQSLGQGLEFLIYFQGNSAPDKSGLPSDRFSAERTGGSVSTLTIQRTQQEDSAVYLCASSLEKGIYGYTFGSGTRLTVV.

The chain carries TRBV10-3 and TRBJ1-5; possible D gene TRBD1, 6 bases. Trimming shortened V by 2 bases and J by 3 bases, and 8 bases separated the two germline ends. The CDR3 extends over 14 amino acids. Germline V gives CDR1 ENHRY, CDR2 SYGVKD. The CDR3 protein is CAISEGQPNQPQHF. Here the CDR3 DNA reads TGTGCCATCAGTGAGGGACAGCCCAATCAGCCCCAGCATTTT.

The chain combines TRBV4-1 with TRBJ1-4, with a tentative D call TRBD1 (5 bases). The CDR3 is made up of 14 amino acids. The ends were cut back, 8 bases at V and 4 bases at J, with 14 bases in the middle. Germline V gene sequence: CDR1 MGHRA, CDR2 YSYEKL. Here the CDR3 DNA reads TGCGCCAGCGGGGGGGTCCCGATTAATGAAAAACTGTTTTTT. Its translation is CASGGVPINEKLFF.

The CDR3 is CASSQLRSGANVLTF. DNA of the CDR3: TGCGCCAGCAGCCAACTACGCTCTGGGGCCAACGTCCTGACTTTC. The chain is built from TRBV4-1 and TRBJ2-6, with D uncertain. The CDR3 loop spans 15 amino acids. Per germline, CDR1 MGHRA and CDR2 YSYEKL. Trimming pared 2 bases from V and 0 bases from J, leaving 5 bases between.

J is TRBJ2-5 and V is TRBV5-6, with a tentative D call TRBD1 (6 bases). The CDR3 loop spans 17 amino acids. V lost 0 bases and J lost 2, with 17 bases in between. Germline CDR1 reads SGHDT; CDR2 reads YYEEEE. CDR3 sequence reads: CASSLANPLGQQETQYF. The CDR3 DNA reads as TGTGCCAGCAGCTTGGCCAACCCCCTAGGACAGCAAGAGACCCAGTACTTC.

Here the CDR3 reads CASSQEGGYGYTF. The CDR3 DNA is TGTGCCAGCAGCCAAGAGGGAGGATATGGCTACACCTTC. The rearrangement uses TRBV4-2 and TRBJ1-2; D call uncertain. CDR3 length: 13 residues. V was cut by 0 bases and J by 5 bases, with 7 bases left in between. Germline CDR1 and CDR2: LGHNA and YNFKEQ.

The chain uses TRBV5-4 and TRBJ2-3; 10 nucleotides align to TRBD2. CDR3 length: 18 amino acids. With 5 bases clipped from V and 0 bases from J, the junction kept 12 bases outside the gene matches. Looked up from germline, CDR1 is SGHNT and CDR2 is YYREEE (reference sequence). The CDR3 bases are TGTGCCAGCAGGCTGCGGAAAACTAGCGGGGTCAGCACAGATACGCAGTATTTT. It specifies CASRLRKTSGVSTDTQYF.

The J gene is TRBJ2-3, the V gene TRBV7-9; the D gene is possibly TRBD1 (6 bases). The CDR3 has 17 residues. Germline CDR1 SEHNR, CDR2 FQNEAQ (reference sequence). Trimming took off 8 bases at V and 0 bases at J, with 21 bases between the two ends. CDR3 amino acids: CASAATRTAFSTDTQYF. CDR3 DNA sequence: TGTGCCAGCGCCGCCACCCGGACAGCTTTTAGCACAGATACGCAGTATTTT.

This chain joins TRBV4-1 and TRBJ2-6; D unclear. The germline V and J ends were trimmed by 4 bases and 1 base, with 8 bases remaining between them. The CDR3 sequence is 15 residues long. CDR1 and CDR2 from the germline V gene are MGHRA and YSYEKL. In DNA, the CDR3 is TGCGCCAGCAGCCGCAGTGATTCTGGGGCCAACGTCCTGACTTTC. Protein sequence: CASSRSDSGANVLTF.